These 14 T cell receptor beta chains share one sample of origin, sequenced in a study of human thymus T cells. The assay was immunoSEQ multiplex PCR, and TCRdb's table has in-frame clones only and misses some. The sample carries approximately 46,000 clones, more than 85% recorded once. Material for sequencing was blood. The receptors shown here come from a girl under three years old with a congenital heart defect but otherwise immunologically healthy.

V gene TRBV5-5 combines with J gene TRBJ1-1, with D uncertain. This CDR3 region has 13 residues. V was cut by 2 bases and J by 5 bases, with 10 bases left in between. Looked up from germline, CDR1 is SGHKS and CDR2 is YYEKEE (reference sequence). CDR3 protein: CASSFSTITEAFF. DNA of the CDR3: TGTGCCAGCAGCTTTTCGACAATAACTGAAGCTTTCTTT.

The chain joins TRBV6-1 to TRBJ2-7; no firm D call. V shed 3 bases and J shed 5 bases, with 5 bases lying between them. Germline loops: CDR1 MNHNS, CDR2 SASEGT. The CDR3 extends over 11 amino acids. The CDR3 sequence is CASSDKHEQYF. CDR3 DNA: TGTGCCAGCAGTGACAAGCACGAGCAGTACTTC.

The chain combines TRBV6-5 with TRBJ2-1, with 11 bases fitting TRBD2. With 4 bases clipped from V and 9 bases from J, the junction kept 8 bases outside the gene matches. The CDR3 totals 15 residues. Germline assignment: CDR1 MNHEY and CDR2 SVGAGI. The CDR3, as DNA: TGTGCCAGCAGTTTGTGGACTAGCGGGCTAGGTGAGCAGTTCTTC. Translating it yields CASSLWTSGLGEQFF.

The rearrangement joins TRBV6-5 to TRBJ2-5, with a possible D match to TRBD2 (6 bases). The CDR3 length is 14 residues. The V end was cut by 5 bases, the J end by 3 bases, with 13 bases between. Looked up from germline, CDR1 is MNHEY and CDR2 is SVGAGI. CDR3 loop: CASSTRTGEETQYF. The CDR3 DNA sequence: TGTGCCAGCAGTACAAGGACGGGAGAAGAGACCCAGTACTTC.

This clone is a singleton in its sample. The chain recombines TRBV7-9 with TRBJ2-2, with TRBD2 matching 9 bases. CDR1 SEHNR and CDR2 FQNEAQ come from the germline V gene (reference sequence). V lost 5 bases to trimming and J lost 5 bases; unmatched junction nucleotides: 15. The CDR3 length is 18 residues. The CDR3 region is CASSPGRLAERETGELFF. The CDR3 DNA reads as TGTGCCAGCAGCCCCGGCCGACTAGCGGAACGAGAAACCGGGGAGCTGTTTTTT.

The chain recombines TRBV5-1 with TRBJ2-2; 11 nucleotides agree with TRBD2. V was clipped by 1 base and J by 5 bases; unmatched bases: 4. This CDR3 is built from 16 residues. Germline assignment: CDR1 SGHRS and CDR2 YFSETQ. The CDR3 nucleotides are TGCGCCAGCAGCTTGACTAGCGGGAGCCCAACCGGGGAGCTGTTTTTT. This codes for CASSLTSGSPTGELFF.

The rearrangement uses TRBV5-1 and TRBJ1-2; 7 nucleotides agree with TRBD1. The CDR3 is made up of 14 amino acids. V gave up 4 bases and J gave up 6 bases; unmatched junction bases: 9. Per the germline V gene, CDR1 is SGHRS and CDR2 is YFSETQ. CDR3 sequence: CASSRGQEWDGYTF. CDR3 in DNA: TGCGCCAGCAGCCGCGGACAGGAGTGGGATGGCTACACCTTC.

V is TRBV5-4 and J is TRBJ2-2; a possible D gene is TRBD2 (5 bases). V shed 0 bases and J shed 4 bases, with 7 bases lying between them. CDR1 is SGHNT, CDR2 YYREEE, per germline (reference sequence). The CDR3 runs to 14 residues. The CDR3 spells CASSLGGFTGELFF. The CDR3 coding sequence is TGTGCCAGCAGCTTGGGCGGGTTCACCGGGGAGCTGTTTTTT.

The chain carries TRBV12-5 and TRBJ1-2, with a possible D match to TRBD1 (5 bases). Per germline, CDR1 LGHNT and CDR2 FRNRAP. Trimming stripped 2 bases from V and 6 bases from J, with 10 bases between. The CDR3 has 13 amino acids. CDR3 sequence reads: CASGLIGADGYTF. The CDR3 region has the DNA TGTGCTAGTGGTTTGATAGGGGCGGATGGCTACACCTTC.

The rearrangement joins TRBV4-3 to TRBJ2-7, with D possibly matching TRBD2 (6 bases). The germline V and J ends were trimmed by 2 bases and 2 bases, with 13 bases remaining between them. This CDR3 comprises 15 residues. CDR1 and CDR2 (germline): LGHNA, YSLEER. The CDR3: CASSQTGDPAYEQYF. As DNA, the CDR3 is TGCGCCAGCAGCCAAACGGGAGATCCCGCCTACGAGCAGTACTTC.

The chain recombines TRBV7-2 with TRBJ2-1, with D uncertain. Germline values: CDR1 SGHTA, CDR2 FQGNSA. V lost 3 bases, J lost 8 bases, and 17 bases lay in between. The CDR3 length is 15 residues. The CDR3 reads CASSLAPLFYYEQFF. DNA for the CDR3: TGTGCCAGCAGCTTGGCCCCCTTATTTTATTATGAGCAGTTCTTC.

The chain is built from TRBV10-3 and TRBJ1-3; 7 bases line up with TRBD1. With 11 bases clipped from V and 0 bases from J, the junction kept 4 bases outside the gene matches. This CDR3 spans 13 amino acids. Germline CDR1 ENHRY, CDR2 SYGVKD. Here the CDR3 reads CACGTASGNTIYF. CDR3 nucleotides: TGTGCCTGCGGGACAGCCTCTGGAAACACCATATATTTT.

The V and J genes are TRBV19 and TRBJ2-7, with D tentatively TRBD1 or TRBD2 (5 bases each). This CDR3 has 17 residues. Trimming shortened V by 5 bases and J by 0 bases, and 20 bases separated the two germline ends. Germline CDR1 reads LNHDA; CDR2 reads SQIVND (reference sequence). In nucleotides, the CDR3 is TGTGCCAGTAGTCGGCAGTCGGGGCTCAGGAGCTCCTACGAGCAGTACTTC. It specifies CASSRQSGLRSSYEQYF. The variable domain in full, completed from reference TRBV19 and TRBJ2-7, reads DGGITQSPKYLFRKEGQNVTLSCEQNLNHDAMYWYRQDPGQGLRLIYYSQIVNDFQKGDIAEGYSVSREKKESFPLTVTSAQKNPTAFYLCASSRQSGLRSSYEQYFGPGTRLTVT.

The chain carries TRBV6-6 and TRBJ1-3; no definite D call. Germline assignment: CDR1 MNHNY and CDR2 SVGAGI (reference sequence). This CDR3 comprises 13 residues. Trimming pared 6 bases from V and 0 bases from J, leaving 6 bases between. The DNA of the CDR3 is TGTGCCAGCAGCCGGAGCTCTGGAAACACCATATATTTT. Its translation is CASSRSSGNTIYF.